Shown below are 10 T cell receptor beta chains from a single sample sequenced in a study of blood T cell repertoires in COVID-19 (dated by TCRdb to about 2020). Library prep was done by the immunoSEQ multiplex PCR assay. TCRdb holds this immuneACCESS table with in-frame rearrangements only. Some clones are missing; in checked studies, unresolved V genes explain under half, and the rest has no known cause. This sample is represented by about 80,000 clones; approximately 91% of them were singletons. About 7.3% of the sample is held by the ten biggest clonotypes. The sequenced sample was peripheral blood. The receptors come from a man in his sixties or seventies with acute or convalescent COVID-19.

J is TRBJ1-5 and V is TRBV10-1; D ambiguous. Germline V gene data show CDR1 as WNHNN and CDR2 as SYGVQD (reference sequence). The CDR3 extends over 17 amino acids. Trimming took 7 bases from V and 0 from J, leaving 19 bases between them. The CDR3 region has the DNA TGCGCCAGCATAAAAAGGGAGGCCCTAAATAGCAATCAGCCCCAGCATTTT. Amino acids: CASIKREALNSNQPQHF.

The DNA for the CDR3 is TGTGCCAGCAGCTACCGGACTAGCCGGTACGAGCAGTACTTC. Translating it yields CASSYRTSRYEQYF. The chain joins TRBV7-2 to TRBJ2-7, with 8 positions matching TRBD2. CDR1 is SGHTA, CDR2 FQGNSA, per germline. J gave up 4 bases and V 4 bases, and 6 bases lay outside the gene matches. This CDR3 region has 14 residues.

V is TRBV5-8 and J is TRBJ1-3; D uncertain. CDR1 and CDR2 from the germline V gene are SGHTS and YDEGEE. V shed 4 bases and J shed 3 bases, with 8 bases lying between them. The CDR3 has 13 residues. The CDR3 nucleotides read TGTGCCAGCAGCCTGAGAGGTGGAAACACCATATATTTT. It translates to CASSLRGGNTIYF.

This chain connects TRBV19 to TRBJ1-2; tentatively, D is TRBD1 (5 bases). This CDR3 has 14 residues. Germline loops: CDR1 LNHDA, CDR2 SQIVND (reference sequence). V gave up 7 bases and J gave up 2 bases, with 14 bases separating them. CDR3 sequence: CASNPDRTNYGYTF. DNA of the CDR3: TGTGCCAGTAACCCAGACAGAACAAACTATGGCTACACCTTC.

The rearrangement uses TRBV24-1 and TRBJ2-5; 12 bases map to TRBD2. V was pared by 4 bases and J by 5 bases, with 16 bases of the junction left unmatched. Germline V lookup: CDR1 KGHDR, CDR2 SFDVKD. The CDR3 runs to 19 residues. CDR3 nucleotide sequence: TGTGCCACCAGTGACCCTCTGGGGCTAGCGGGGGGGACGGGGGAGACCCAGTACTTC. As protein: CATSDPLGLAGGTGETQYF.

This clone was found once. The V call is TRBV6-1, the J call TRBJ1-2; the D gene is possibly TRBD1 (6 bases). Trimming removed 2 bases from V and 3 bases from J, with 22 bases in between. This CDR3 has 18 amino acids. Germline V gene data show CDR1 as MNHNS and CDR2 as SASEGT. The CDR3 region has the DNA TGTGCCAGCAGTGAAATCTCTATGGGGGCTTGGGGCTACTATGGCTACACCTTC. The encoded protein is CASSEISMGAWGYYGYTF.

The chain carries TRBV2 and TRBJ2-1, with D unresolved. The ends were cut back, 5 bases at V and 5 bases at J, with 7 bases in the middle. Germline values: CDR1 SNHLY, CDR2 FYNNEI. This CDR3 spans 12 amino acids. In nucleotides, the CDR3 is TGTGCCAGCAGTCTGAGAAACAATGAGCAGTTCTTC. It is translated as CASSLRNNEQFF.

This chain uses TRBV19 with TRBJ1-5, with D perhaps matching TRBD1 (5 bases). Germline CDR1 and CDR2: LNHDA and SQIVND (reference sequence). V was cut by 7 bases and J by 3 bases, with 10 bases left in between. This CDR3 region has 13 residues. CDR3: CASKPGFNQPQHF. CDR3 in DNA: TGTGCCAGTAAGCCAGGGTTCAATCAGCCCCAGCATTTT.

This chain links TRBV30 with TRBJ2-1; D is possibly TRBD2 (6 bases). Germline V CDR1 and CDR2: GTSNPN, SVGIG (reference sequence). V dropped 5 bases and J dropped 4 bases, with 15 bases sitting between them. The CDR3 contains 14 residues. The chain's CDR3 is CAWSRGRSYNEQFF. The CDR3 bases are TGTGCCTGGTCCCGGGGGAGGTCTTACAATGAGCAGTTCTTC. The complete variable domain, with remaining parts taken from reference TRBV30 and TRBJ2-1, reads SQTIHQWPATLVQPVGSPLSLECTVEGTSNPNLYWYRQAAGRGLQLLFYSVGIGQISSEVPQNLSASRPQDRQFILSSKKLLLSDSGFYLCAWSRGRSYNEQFFGPGTRLTVL.

The chain uses TRBV5-8 and TRBJ2-3; 11 bases map to TRBD2. The germline V gene has CDR1 SGHTS and CDR2 YDEGEE. CDR3 length: 17 residues. Trimming cost V 1 base and J 0 bases; bases outside gene matches: 4. This CDR3 is CASSLPGLAASTDTQYF. The CDR3 DNA reads as TGTGCCAGCAGCTTGCCGGGACTAGCGGCTAGCACAGATACGCAGTATTTT.